This T cell receptor beta chain stems from a study of cytomegalovirus exposure and HLA in healthy donors. Amplification used 60 Vbeta primers and 13 Jbeta primers. The data were produced by immunoSEQ multiplex PCR, yet TCRdb's version contains in-frame clones alone and is incomplete. This table holds under 200,000 clones, approximately 81% found once. From germline, CDR1 is SNHLY and CDR2 FYNNEI. Trimming shortened V by 5 bases and J by 6 bases, and 5 bases separated the two germline ends. The CDR3 spans 10 residues. Study-wide results and limits: In a later analysis, several top co-occurrence clusters appeared linked to parvovirus B19, influenza, CMV and Epstein-Barr virus. In a later analysis, specific HLA alleles were associated with around 17,000 TCR beta sequences at a 0.05 false discovery rate. It was likely that a cluster of highly shared sequence variants was a sequencing artifact. Usually a TCR sequence was rare, but some public TCRs were found in many donors.

As to this clone: The antigen remains undetermined.

The chain links TRBV2 to TRBJ2-7, with D unresolved. This receptor was taken from a boy under 18 in good health and CMV-seronegative. Sequencing input: PBMCs. In DNA form, the CDR3 reads TGTGCCAGCAGTTCGGGCGAGCAGTACTTC. Its translation is CASSSGEQYF.